Only a few counts were recorded for the clone carrying this T cell receptor (beta chain). Its antigen is not known. The data derive from a study of Graves' ophthalmopathy and Graves' hyperthyroidism. Presentation of ophthalmopathy in the donors involved moderate-to-severe activity, CAS ≥3, NOSPECS ≥4 and a duration under 3 months. Clinical symptoms, serum thyroxine, TRAb, thyroid ultrasound and orbital computed tomography formed the basis of diagnosis. Study results and limitations: Blood was where most expanded thyroid clonotypes above 0.001 frequency also turned up. Ophthalmopathy and stable hyperthyroidism were discriminated by a 13-signature model, with about 91% sensitivity and 81.08% specificity.

From RNA, the CDR3 regions of TCR beta chains were amplified and sequenced. Second-round multiplex PCR came after first-round RT-PCR with HTBI primers. MiXCR, applied by TCRdb to the multiplex PCR reads, yields one record per CDR3 protein. Of almost 400,000 distinct CDR3 sequences listed, around 19% are singletons. Per germline, CDR1 LNHNV and CDR2 YYDKDF (reference sequence). The CDR3 is made up of 13 amino acids. V lost 5 bases and J 3 bases, leaving 10 bases between the germline ends. This chain connects TRBV15 to TRBJ2-5; tentative D call: TRBD2 (6 bases). This receptor was obtained from a woman aged 18-29 years with Graves' ophthalmopathy. Sequencing input: peripheral blood. Here the CDR3 reads CATSHGGKETQYF. The CDR3 bases are TGTGCCACCAGCCACGGGGGAAAAGAGACCCAGTACTTC.